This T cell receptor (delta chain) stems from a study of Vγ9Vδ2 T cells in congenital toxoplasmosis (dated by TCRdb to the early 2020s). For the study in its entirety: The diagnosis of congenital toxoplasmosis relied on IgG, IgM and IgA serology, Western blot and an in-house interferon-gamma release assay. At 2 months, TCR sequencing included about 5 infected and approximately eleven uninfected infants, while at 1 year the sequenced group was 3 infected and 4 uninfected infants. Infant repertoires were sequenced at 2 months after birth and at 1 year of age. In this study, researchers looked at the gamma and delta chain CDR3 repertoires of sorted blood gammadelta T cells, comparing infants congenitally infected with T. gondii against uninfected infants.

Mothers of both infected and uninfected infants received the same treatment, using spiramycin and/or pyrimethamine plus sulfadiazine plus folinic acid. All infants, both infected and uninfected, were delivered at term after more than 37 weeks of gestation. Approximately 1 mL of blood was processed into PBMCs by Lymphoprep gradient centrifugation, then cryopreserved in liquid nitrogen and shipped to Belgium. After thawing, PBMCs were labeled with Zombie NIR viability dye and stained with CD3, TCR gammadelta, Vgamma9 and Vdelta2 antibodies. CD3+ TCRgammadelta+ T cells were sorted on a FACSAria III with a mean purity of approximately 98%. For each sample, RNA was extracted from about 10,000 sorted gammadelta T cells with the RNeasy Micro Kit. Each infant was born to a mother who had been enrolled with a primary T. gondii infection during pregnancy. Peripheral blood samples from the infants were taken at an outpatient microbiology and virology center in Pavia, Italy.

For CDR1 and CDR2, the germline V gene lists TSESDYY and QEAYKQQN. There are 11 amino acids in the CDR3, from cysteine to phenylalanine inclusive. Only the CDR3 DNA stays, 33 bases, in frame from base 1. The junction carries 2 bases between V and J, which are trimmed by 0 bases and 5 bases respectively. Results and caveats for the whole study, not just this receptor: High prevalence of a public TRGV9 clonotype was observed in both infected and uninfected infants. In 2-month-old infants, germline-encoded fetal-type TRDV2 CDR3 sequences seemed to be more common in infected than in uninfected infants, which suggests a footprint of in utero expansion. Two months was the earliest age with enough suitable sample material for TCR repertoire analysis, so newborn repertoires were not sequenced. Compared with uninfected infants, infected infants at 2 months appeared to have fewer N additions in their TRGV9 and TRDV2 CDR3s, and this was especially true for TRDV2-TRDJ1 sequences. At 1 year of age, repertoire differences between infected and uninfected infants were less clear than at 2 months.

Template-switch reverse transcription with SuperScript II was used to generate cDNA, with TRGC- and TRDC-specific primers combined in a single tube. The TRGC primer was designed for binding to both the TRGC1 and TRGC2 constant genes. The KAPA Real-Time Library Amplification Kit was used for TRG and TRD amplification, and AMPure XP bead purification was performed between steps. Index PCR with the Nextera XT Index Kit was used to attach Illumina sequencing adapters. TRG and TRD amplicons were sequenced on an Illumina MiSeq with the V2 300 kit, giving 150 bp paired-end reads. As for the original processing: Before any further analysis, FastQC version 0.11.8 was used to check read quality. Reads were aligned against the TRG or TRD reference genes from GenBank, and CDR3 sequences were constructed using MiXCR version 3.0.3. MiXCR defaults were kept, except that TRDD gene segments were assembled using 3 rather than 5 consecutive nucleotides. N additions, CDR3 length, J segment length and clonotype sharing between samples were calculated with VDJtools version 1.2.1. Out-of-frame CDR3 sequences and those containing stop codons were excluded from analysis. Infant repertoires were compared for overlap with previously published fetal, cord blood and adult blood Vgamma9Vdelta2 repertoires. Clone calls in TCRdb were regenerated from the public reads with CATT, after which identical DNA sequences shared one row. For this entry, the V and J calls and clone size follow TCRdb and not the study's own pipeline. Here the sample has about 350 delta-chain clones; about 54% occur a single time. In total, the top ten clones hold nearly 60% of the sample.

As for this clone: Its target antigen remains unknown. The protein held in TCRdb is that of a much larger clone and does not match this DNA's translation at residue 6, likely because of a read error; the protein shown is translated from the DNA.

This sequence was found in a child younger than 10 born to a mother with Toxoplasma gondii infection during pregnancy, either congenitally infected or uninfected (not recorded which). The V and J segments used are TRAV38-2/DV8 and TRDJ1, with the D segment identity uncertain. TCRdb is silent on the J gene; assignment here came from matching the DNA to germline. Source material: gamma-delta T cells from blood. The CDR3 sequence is CAYRSDDKLIF. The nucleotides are TGTGCTTATAGGAGCGATGATAAACTCATCTTT.